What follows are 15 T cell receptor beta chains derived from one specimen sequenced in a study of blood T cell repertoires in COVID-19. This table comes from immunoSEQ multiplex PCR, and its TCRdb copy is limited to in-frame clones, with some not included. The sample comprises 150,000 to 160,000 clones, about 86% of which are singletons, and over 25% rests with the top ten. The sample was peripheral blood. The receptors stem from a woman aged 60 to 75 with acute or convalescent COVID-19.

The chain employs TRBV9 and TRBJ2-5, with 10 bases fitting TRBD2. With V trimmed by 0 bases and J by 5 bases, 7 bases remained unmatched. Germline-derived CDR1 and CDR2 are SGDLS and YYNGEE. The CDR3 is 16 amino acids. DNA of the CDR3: TGTGCCAGCAGCGTAGGGGTAGCGGGGGGCCGCGAGACCCAGTACTTC. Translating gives CASSVGVAGGRETQYF.

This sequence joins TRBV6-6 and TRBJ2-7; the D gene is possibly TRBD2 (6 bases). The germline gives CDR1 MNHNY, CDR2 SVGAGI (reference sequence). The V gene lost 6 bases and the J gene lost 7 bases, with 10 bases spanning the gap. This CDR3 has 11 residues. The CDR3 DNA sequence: TGTGCCAGCAGCTTTCGGGGGGAGCAGTACTTC. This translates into CASSFRGEQYF.

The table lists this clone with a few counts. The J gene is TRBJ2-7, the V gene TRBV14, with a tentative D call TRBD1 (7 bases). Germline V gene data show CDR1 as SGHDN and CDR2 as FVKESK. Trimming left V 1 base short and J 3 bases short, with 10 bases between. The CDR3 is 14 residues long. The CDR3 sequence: CASSQGRGVYEQYF. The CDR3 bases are TGTGCCAGCAGCCAAGGCAGGGGGGTCTACGAGCAGTACTTC.

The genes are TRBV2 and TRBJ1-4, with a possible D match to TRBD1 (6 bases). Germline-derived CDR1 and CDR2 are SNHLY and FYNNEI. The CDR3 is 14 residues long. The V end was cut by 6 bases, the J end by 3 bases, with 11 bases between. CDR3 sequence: CASRAGHPNEKLFF. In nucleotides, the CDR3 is TGTGCCAGCAGAGCGGGACACCCTAATGAAAAACTGTTTTTT.

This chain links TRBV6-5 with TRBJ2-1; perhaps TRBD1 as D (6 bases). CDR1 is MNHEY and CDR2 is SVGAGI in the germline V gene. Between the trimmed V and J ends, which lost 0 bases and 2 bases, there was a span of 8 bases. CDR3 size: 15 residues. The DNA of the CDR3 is TGTGCCAGCAGTTACTCGGGGGCGCCCTACAATGAGCAGTTCTTC. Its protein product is CASSYSGAPYNEQFF.

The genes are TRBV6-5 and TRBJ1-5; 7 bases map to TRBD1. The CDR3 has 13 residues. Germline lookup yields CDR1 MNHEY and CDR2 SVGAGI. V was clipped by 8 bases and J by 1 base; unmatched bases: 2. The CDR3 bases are TGTGCCAGCCAGGACAGGAGCAATCAGCCCCAGCATTTT. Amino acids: CASQDRSNQPQHF.

The CDR3 protein is CASSLSGQGLLRVGYTF. The CDR3 DNA reads TGTGCCAGCAGCTTATCCGGACAGGGCCTCCTGAGGGTAGGCTACACCTTC. The V and J genes are TRBV7-9 and TRBJ1-2; 8 nucleotides align to TRBD1. The CDR3 covers 17 residues. CDR1 is SEHNR and CDR2 is FQNEAQ in the germline V gene (reference sequence). V dropped 2 bases and J dropped 8; count of bases not matched to a gene: 16.

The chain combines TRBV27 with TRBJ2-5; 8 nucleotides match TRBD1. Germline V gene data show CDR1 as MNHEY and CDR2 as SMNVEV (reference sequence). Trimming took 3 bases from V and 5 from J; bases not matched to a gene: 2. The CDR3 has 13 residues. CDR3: CASSFQGAETQYF. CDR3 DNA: TGTGCCAGCAGTTTTCAGGGGGCGGAGACCCAGTACTTC.

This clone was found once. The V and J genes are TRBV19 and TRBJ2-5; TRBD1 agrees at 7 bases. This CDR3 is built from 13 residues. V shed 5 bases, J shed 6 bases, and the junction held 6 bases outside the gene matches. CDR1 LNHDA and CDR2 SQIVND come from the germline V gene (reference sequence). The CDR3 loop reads CASSSSDRKTQYF. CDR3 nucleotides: TGTGCCAGTAGTTCCTCGGACAGGAAGACCCAGTACTTC.

This CDR3 is CASSLGGIAGNTQYF. CDR3 DNA: TGTGCCAGCAGCCTTGGGGGCATAGCGGGGAATACGCAGTATTTT. The chain joins TRBV27 to TRBJ2-3; 8 bases align to TRBD2. This CDR3 is 15 amino acids long. V was clipped by 6 bases and J by 7 bases; unmatched bases: 12. Germline CDR1 reads MNHEY; CDR2 reads SMNVEV (reference sequence).

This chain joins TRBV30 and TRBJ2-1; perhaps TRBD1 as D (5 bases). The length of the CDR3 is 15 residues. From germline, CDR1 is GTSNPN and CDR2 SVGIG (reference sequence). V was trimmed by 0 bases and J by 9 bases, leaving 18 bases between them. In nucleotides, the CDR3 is TGTGCCTGGAGTGTATACCCGACAGCCCGTACTGAGCAGTTCTTC. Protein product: CAWSVYPTARTEQFF.

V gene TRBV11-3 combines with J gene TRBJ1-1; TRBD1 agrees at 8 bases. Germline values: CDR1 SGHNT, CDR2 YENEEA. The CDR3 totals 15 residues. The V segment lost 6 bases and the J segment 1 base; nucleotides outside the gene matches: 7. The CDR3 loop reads CASSHGQGSNTEAFF. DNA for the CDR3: TGTGCCAGCAGTCACGGACAGGGTTCGAACACTGAAGCTTTCTTT.

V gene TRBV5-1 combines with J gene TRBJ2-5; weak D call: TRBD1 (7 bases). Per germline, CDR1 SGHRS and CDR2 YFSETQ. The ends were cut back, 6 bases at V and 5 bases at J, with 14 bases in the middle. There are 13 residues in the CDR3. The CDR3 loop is CASKGAGRETQYF. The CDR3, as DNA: TGCGCCAGCAAGGGGGCGGGAAGGGAGACCCAGTACTTC.

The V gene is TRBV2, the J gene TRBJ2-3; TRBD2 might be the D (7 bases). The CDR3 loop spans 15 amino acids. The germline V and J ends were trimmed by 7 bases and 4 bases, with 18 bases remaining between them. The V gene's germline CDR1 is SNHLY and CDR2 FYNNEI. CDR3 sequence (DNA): TGTGCCAGCACCCCCCGGAGGGGGGGCCCAGATACGCAGTATTTT. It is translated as CASTPRRGGPDTQYF.

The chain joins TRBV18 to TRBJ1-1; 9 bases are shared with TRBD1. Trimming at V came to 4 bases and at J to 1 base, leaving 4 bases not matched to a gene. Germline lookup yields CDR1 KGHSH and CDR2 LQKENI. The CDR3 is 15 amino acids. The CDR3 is CASSLRTGENTEAFF. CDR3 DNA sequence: TGTGCCAGCTCACTTAGGACAGGGGAGAACACTGAAGCTTTCTTT.